The 18 T cell receptor beta chains below come from one sample, sequenced in a study of blood T cell repertoires in COVID-19. The protocol was immunoSEQ multiplex PCR, while the TCRdb copy is restricted to in-frame clones and leaves out a portion. The table shows some 360,000 clones, with 70% to 90% occurring only once. What was sequenced was peripheral blood. The receptors stem from a woman aged 55-69 years with COVID-19, enrolled during active disease.

This chain uses TRBV18 with TRBJ1-6; 9 nucleotides align to TRBD1. Germline values: CDR1 KGHSH, CDR2 LQKENI. V lost 3 bases to trimming and J lost 7 bases; unmatched junction nucleotides: 4. This CDR3 spans 15 amino acids. In DNA, the CDR3 is TGTGCCAGCTCACCGGACGACAGGGGGAATTCACCCCTCCACTTT. Encoded protein: CASSPDDRGNSPLHF. The full variable domain, with the rest looked up from reference TRBV18 and TRBJ1-6, is NAGVMQNPRHLVRRRGQEARLRCSPMKGHSHVYWYRQLPEEGLKFMVYLQKENIIDESGMPKERFSAEFPKEGPSILRIQQVVRGDSAAYFCASSPDDRGNSPLHFGNGTRLTVT.

This clone has a handful of counts. V usage is TRBV19 and J usage is TRBJ1-4; TRBD1 aligns across 7 bases. Germline V gives CDR1 LNHDA, CDR2 SQIVND (reference sequence). The CDR3 has 17 residues. J gave up 3 bases and V 4 bases, and 11 bases lay outside the gene matches. CDR3 sequence (DNA): TGTGCCAGTAGTAGACAGGGAACCGGTGGATCTAATGAAAAACTGTTTTTT. Encoded protein: CASSRQGTGGSNEKLFF.

This chain joins TRBV2 and TRBJ1-2; a weak D match, TRBD1 (6 bases). Trimming stripped 6 bases from V and 7 bases from J, with 15 bases between. Germline-derived CDR1 and CDR2 are SNHLY and FYNNEI. This CDR3 region has 13 residues. The DNA for the CDR3 is TGTGCCAGCAGACCAACAGGGTTCGTTGGCTACACCTTC. As protein: CASRPTGFVGYTF.

The rearrangement joins TRBV28 to TRBJ1-2; D is ambiguous. This CDR3 comprises 12 residues. Per the germline V gene, CDR1 is MDHEN and CDR2 is SYDVKM. V was trimmed by 3 bases and J by 5 bases, leaving 7 bases between them. The CDR3 loop reads CASSLRRYGYTF. DNA of the CDR3: TGTGCCAGCAGTTTGCGCCGATATGGCTACACCTTC.

V gene TRBV6-2 or TRBV6-3 combines with J gene TRBJ2-3; TRBD2 might be the D (5 bases). V lost 3 bases, J lost 0 bases, and 16 bases lay in between. Germline values: CDR1 MNHEY, CDR2 SVGEGT. The length of the CDR3 is 17 residues. This CDR3 is CASSYRGKPPSTDTQYF. DNA of the CDR3: TGTGCCAGCAGTTATCGAGGGAAACCCCCTAGCACAGATACGCAGTATTTT.

V gene TRBV10-3 combines with J gene TRBJ2-2, with TRBD2 matching over 8 bases. The CDR3 is made up of 14 amino acids. Trimming took 8 bases from V and 4 from J; bases not matched to a gene: 6. Germline CDR1 and CDR2: ENHRY and SYGVKD. The chain's CDR3 is CAISSGGGTGELFF. The CDR3 DNA reads as TGTGCCATCTCGAGCGGGGGTGGCACCGGGGAGCTGTTTTTT.

This clone has only a few counts. The genes are TRBV5-4 and TRBJ2-7; 8 nucleotides align to TRBD2. The junction had 10 bases not matched to a gene; V was cut back by 4 bases and J by 4 bases. From germline, CDR1 is SGHNT and CDR2 YYREEE (reference sequence). The CDR3 loop spans 15 amino acids. As DNA, the CDR3 is TGTGCCAGCAGCCCGGGGGGGACCAGAGGTTACGAGCAGTACTTC. This encodes CASSPGGTRGYEQYF.

The chain employs TRBV7-6 and TRBJ2-3; TRBD2 matches at 9 bases. The CDR3 totals 17 residues. The junction had 6 bases not matched to a gene; V was cut back by 0 bases and J by 2 bases. The germline V gene has CDR1 SGHVS and CDR2 FNYEAQ. The CDR3 nucleotides read TGTGCCAGCAGCTTAGCGCCAGCGGGGGGTATCACAGATACGCAGTATTTT. It yields the protein CASSLAPAGGITDTQYF.

The V gene is TRBV4-2, the J gene TRBJ1-2, with D hard to call. V shed 0 bases and J shed 8 bases, with 10 bases lying between them. This CDR3 has 13 amino acids. Germline CDR1 and CDR2: LGHNA and YNFKEQ. The CDR3 DNA reads as TGTGCCAGCAGCCAAGACCCTTCAGCGGGCTACACCTTC. Translation gives CASSQDPSAGYTF.

The rearrangement joins TRBV13 to TRBJ2-3; D possibly corresponds to TRBD2 (6 bases). There are 18 residues in the CDR3. The germline CDR1 and CDR2 sequences are PRHDT and FYEKMQ (reference sequence). V was cut by 1 base and J by 6 bases, with 23 bases left in between. CDR3 protein: CASSLEKVGTWGKDTQYF. The DNA of the CDR3 is TGTGCCAGCAGCTTAGAAAAGGTGGGGACTTGGGGGAAGGATACGCAGTATTTT. Variable domain in full (rest from reference TRBV13 and TRBJ2-3): AAGVIQSPRHLIKEKRETATLKCYPIPRHDTVYWYQQGPGQDPQFLISFYEKMQSDKGSIPDRFSAQQFSDYHSELNMSSLELGDSALYFCASSLEKVGTWGKDTQYFGPGTRLTVL.

CDR3 residues: CASNLVGATEAFF. The CDR3 nucleotides are TGTGCCAGTAACTTAGTAGGGGCCACTGAAGCTTTCTTT. The rearrangement joins TRBV19 to TRBJ1-1, with a tentative D call TRBD1 (5 bases). The CDR3 contains 13 residues. Trimming took 7 bases from V and 4 from J, leaving 13 bases between them. In germline, CDR1 is LNHDA, CDR2 SQIVND (reference sequence).

The gene calls are TRBV6-5 and TRBJ1-1; D is uncertain. The V gene lost 7 bases and the J gene lost 5 bases, with 11 bases spanning the gap. CDR3 size: 12 residues. The V gene's germline CDR1 is MNHEY and CDR2 SVGAGI. The CDR3 is CASTLRGTEAFF. CDR3 in DNA: TGTGCCAGCACCTTACGGGGTACTGAAGCTTTCTTT.

This clone has a single count. The CDR3 region is CASSLIDRGEQYF. The CDR3, as DNA: TGTGCCAGCAGCTTGATCGATCGAGGCGAGCAGTACTTC. This chain links TRBV5-5 with TRBJ2-7; unclear D gene. CDR1 SGHKS and CDR2 YYEKEE come from the germline V gene (reference sequence). The CDR3 consists of 13 residues. Trimming removed 1 base at V and 6 bases at J, with 11 bases between.

This clone came up a few times. This chain joins TRBV9 and TRBJ1-1, with D hard to call. CDR3 length: 14 amino acids. Per germline, CDR1 SGDLS and CDR2 YYNGEE. The V end was cut by 0 bases, the J end by 4 bases, with 10 bases between. CDR3 DNA: TGTGCCAGCAGCGTAGAGTCCGGAGGCACTGAAGCTTTCTTT. As protein: CASSVESGGTEAFF.

The J gene is TRBJ2-3, the V gene TRBV28; tentative D call: TRBD1 (6 bases). This CDR3 has 16 amino acids. The V end lost 6 bases, the J end lost 0 bases, and 16 bases lay between the germline ends. The germline gives CDR1 MDHEN, CDR2 SYDVKM. This CDR3 reads CASRSGERSSTDTQYF. The CDR3 bases are TGTGCCAGCAGATCAGGGGAGCGGTCTAGCACAGATACGCAGTATTTT.

The rearrangement links TRBV6-5 to TRBJ1-2; D might be TRBD1 (6 bases). This CDR3 region has 14 residues. The germline CDR1 and CDR2 sequences are MNHEY and SVGAGI. Trimming removed 10 bases from V and 3 bases from J, with 18 bases in between. The CDR3 spells CATQNPSGDYGYTF. The CDR3 bases are TGTGCCACCCAGAATCCTTCAGGGGACTATGGCTACACCTTC.

The table lists this clone with a count of one. The genes are TRBV5-1 and TRBJ1-2; TRBD1 matches at 8 bases. The CDR3 loop spans 14 amino acids. V shed 4 bases, J shed 3 bases, and the junction held 5 bases outside the gene matches. CDR1 is SGHRS, CDR2 YFSETQ, per germline. CDR3: CASSPGQGYYGYTF. In DNA, the CDR3 is TGCGCCAGCAGCCCCGGACAGGGCTACTATGGCTACACCTTC.

This sequence joins TRBV9 and TRBJ2-2, with TRBD2 as a possible D gene (6 bases). The V and J ends lost 4 bases and 7 bases respectively, with 14 bases between them. The CDR3 consists of 14 residues. Per germline, CDR1 SGDLS and CDR2 YYNGEE. CDR3 DNA sequence: TGTGCCAGCAGCCCCCGACGGGGGATCGGGGAGCTGTTTTTT. It specifies CASSPRRGIGELFF.